This T cell receptor beta chain derives from a study of T cell responses to AZD1222 COVID-19 vaccine. The wider study: Samples with a second dose at about 4 or about 12 weeks were pooled together.

Measured with immunoSEQ multiplex PCR; TCRdb has only the in-frame clones, and not every one. The table includes 95,000 to 150,000 clones, around 85% detected once. As regards this clone: The antigen remains undetermined.

V lost 3 bases to trimming and J lost 2 bases, with 10 bases between them. CDR1 and CDR2 (germline): MDHEN, SYDVKM. CDR3 length equals 14 residues. Study results and limitations: A mostly white British donor set with more females was recruited, and clonal diversity was possibly underestimated. Close to half of spike-specific TCRs reportedly recognize unmutated variant regions. Among vaccine-associated CD4 TCRs, coverage spanned spike, with dominance at 160-218 and 743-854.

The receptor comes from an adult in good health. Sequenced here: peripheral blood, sampled on day 0 of AZD1222 vaccination. The rearrangement uses TRBV28 and TRBJ1-2; D is ambiguous. CDR3 amino acids: CASSFPQSNYGYTF. CDR3 DNA sequence: TGTGCCAGCAGTTTTCCACAGTCGAACTATGGCTACACCTTC.